The rows below give T cell receptor beta chains drawn from one sample of a study of molecular identifiers for immune sequencing clone quantification. TCRdb reprocessed the PCR reads with MiXCR, giving one entry per CDR3 protein. This repertoire shows more than 300,000 distinct CDR3 sequences, 20% to 25% found once; its top ten account for approximately 0.85%. The specimen was naive CD8+ T cells from blood, with Jurkat cell RNA spiked in. The receptors here all came from a human donor in good health. Some libraries in this study had Jurkat cell RNA spiked in. The CDR3 runs from the conserved cysteine through the conserved F or W. D genes are given only for firm matches. Rows give clone size only sometimes, using once, few, many, or a class for an expanded clone.

many	TRBV20-1	TRBJ2-7	TRBD2	TGCAGTGCTCGCCGACTAGCGGGCTCCTACGAGCAGTACTTC	CSARRLAGSYEQYF
many	TRBV14	TRBJ2-1	-	TGTGCCAGCAGCCAAGATCCCCACAATGAGCAGTTCTTC	CASSQDPHNEQFF
many	TRBV24-1	TRBJ1-5	-	TGTGCCACCAGCGAACAGGGAAGCAATCAGCCCCAGCATTTT	CATSEQGSNQPQHF
-	TRBV20-1	TRBJ2-3	TRBD2	TGCAGTGCTCGACCCGGGACTAGCGAGATCACAGATACGCAGTATTTT	CSARPGTSEITDTQYF
-	TRBV30	TRBJ2-7	-	TGTGCCTGGAGTGTAATTGGGTACTACGAGCAGTACTTC	CAWSVIGYYEQYF
-	TRBV4-3	TRBJ2-2	TRBD2	TGCGCCAGCAGCCCGGGGACTAGCGGCTTGACCGGGGAGCTGTTTTTT	CASSPGTSGLTGELFF
few	TRBV20-1	TRBJ2-5	-	TGCAGTGCTAGAGCCCAAGGGGGTGACTACCAAGAGACCCAGTACTTC	CSARAQGGDYQETQYF
-	TRBV3-1	TRBJ1-1	-	TGTGCCAGCAGCCAAGATCTTGGGGAGGGGACGAACACTGAAGCTTTCTTT	CASSQDLGEGTNTEAFF
few	TRBV4-3	TRBJ2-6	TRBD1	TGCGCCAGCAGCCCAGACCCGGGACAGGGCTCTGGGGCCAACGTCCTGACTTTC	CASSPDPGQGSGANVLTF
few	TRBV19	TRBJ1-5	-	TGTGCCGCGGGAGGCCCCGGGGAGCAGCCCCAGCATTTT	CAAGGPGEQPQHF
many	TRBV19	TRBJ2-7	TRBD1	TGTGCCAGTAGTACCGCGTCGGGACAGTCCTACGAGCAGTACTTC	CASSTASGQSYEQYF
many	TRBV13	TRBJ1-1	TRBD1	TGTGCCAGCACCACCGACAGGGCGGGGGACACTGAAGCTTTCTTT	CASTTDRAGDTEAFF
many	TRBV5-8	TRBJ2-7	-	TGTGCCAGCAGCCCCAGTCGAAGCTCCTACGAGCAGTACTTC	CASSPSRSSYEQYF
many	TRBV2	TRBJ2-5	-	TGTGCCAGCCAGCAGGGGTCGAAGACCCAGTACTTC	CASQQGSKTQYF
-	TRBV7-9	TRBJ2-3	TRBD2	TGTGCCAGCAGCTCGCTACTAGCGGGGGACACAGATACGCAGTATTTT	CASSSLLAGDTDTQYF
-	TRBV20-1	TRBJ1-1	-	TGCAGTGCTAGAGATGAACCAGGGCAAACTATGAACACTGAAGCTTTCTTT	CSARDEPGQTMNTEAFF
few	TRBV5-6	TRBJ1-3	-	TGTGCCAGCAGCTCTCACGCAGGGGGAAACACCATATATTTT	CASSSHAGGNTIYF
-	TRBV7-9	TRBJ2-3	-	TGTGCCAGCAGCTCGGATGGGGTTGAGCGTGCAGATACGCAGTATTTT	CASSSDGVERADTQYF
once	TRBV4-3	TRBJ2-7	TRBD1	TGCGCCAGCAGCCAAGAGGACAGGGTCTCCAACGAGCAGTACTTC	CASSQEDRVSNEQYF
-	TRBV29-1	TRBJ2-1	TRBD1	TGCAGCGTTGAAGGACAGGGGGGGGATGAGCAGTTCTTC	CSVEGQGGDEQFF
few	TRBV4-2	TRBJ2-7	-	TGTGCCAGCAGCCAAGGGGGGGACAGCACCTACGAGCAGTACTTC	CASSQGGDSTYEQYF
few	TRBV6-2/TRBV6-3	TRBJ2-7	-	TGTGCCAGCAGTTACCTGGGAGAGCAGTACTTC	CASSYLGEQYF
-	TRBV19	TRBJ2-5	TRBD1	TGTGCCAGCACTGCGTCAACAGGGGGTCAAGAGACCCAGTACTTC	CASTASTGGQETQYF
-	TRBV4-3	TRBJ2-2	-	TGCGCCAGCAGCCAACGGGCAGGGGTCGGATTCCCCGGGAAGCTGTTTTTT	CASSQRAGVGFPGKLFF
many	TRBV29-1	TRBJ2-4	TRBD1	TGCAGCGTTGAAGATGGGACAGGGAAAAACATTCAGTACTTC	CSVEDGTGKNIQYF
many	TRBV6-2/TRBV6-3	TRBJ2-7	-	TGTGCCAGTAGTCAAGGGGTTGCCTACGAGCAGTACTTC	CASSQGVAYEQYF
many	TRBV29-1	TRBJ2-1	-	TGCAGCGCCGCTTACAATGAGCAGTTCTTC	CSAAYNEQFF
many	TRBV12-3/TRBV12-4	TRBJ2-2	-	TGTGCCAGCAGTCACGAGACAGTACGGGCCGGGGAGCTGTTTTTT	CASSHETVRAGELFF
many	TRBV5-1	TRBJ2-3	TRBD2	TGCGCCAGCAGCGGGCCGGGTCCTAGCGGGGGGAGGACAGATACGCAGTATTTT	CASSGPGPSGGRTDTQYF
many	TRBV3-1	TRBJ1-1	-	TGTGCCAGCAGGCAAACCGGGGTAGCACGGAACACTGAAGCTTTCTTT	CASRQTGVARNTEAFF
many	TRBV6-5	TRBJ2-3	TRBD2	TGTGCCAGCAGCCGACTAGCGGGATACACAGATACGCAGTATTTT	CASSRLAGYTDTQYF
many	TRBV7-8	TRBJ2-2	TRBD1	TGTGCCAGCAGCAAGGGGACAGGGTTGAGCGGGGAGCTGTTTTTT	CASSKGTGLSGELFF
-	TRBV4-1	TRBJ1-1	-	TGCGCCAGCAGCACGACGACACTGAACACTGAGGCTTTCTTT	CASSTTTLNTEAFF
many	TRBV5-1	TRBJ1-1	-	TGCGCCAGCAGCTTGGCCGAGGCAGGGGAAGCTTTCTTT	CASSLAEAGEAFF
few	TRBV4-3	TRBJ2-7	-	TGCGCCAGCAGCCAAGATCGCGGCGGGGCGACCCACGAGCAGTACTTC	CASSQDRGGATHEQYF
many	TRBV13	TRBJ1-5	TRBD1	TGTGCCAGCAGCTTATCGGACAGGGGGCGGAATCAGCCCCAGCATTTT	CASSLSDRGRNQPQHF
many	TRBV7-6	TRBJ1-1	TRBD1	TGTGCCAGCAGCTTTACAGGGGACACTGAAGCTTTCTTT	CASSFTGDTEAFF
few	TRBV4-3	TRBJ1-5	TRBD1	TGCGCCAGCAGCTACAGACAGGGGGCGGATCAGCCCCAGCATTTT	CASSYRQGADQPQHF
few	TRBV27	TRBJ2-7	-	TGTGCCAGCAGTTGGCAGGGTGGCCCGTTCGAGCAGTACTTC	CASSWQGGPFEQYF
-	TRBV6-5	TRBJ1-1	-	TGTGCCAGCAGGGCAGGGATGAACACTGTAGCTTTCTTT	CASRAGMNTVAFF
-	TRBV4-1	TRBJ2-7	-	TGCGCCAGCAGCCAAGAAACCCGCCTTCACTACGAGCAGTACTTC	CASSQETRLHYEQYF
many	TRBV19	TRBJ2-2	TRBD1	TGTGCCAGTACGGGACAGACCAACACCGGGGAGCTGTTTTTT	CASTGQTNTGELFF
-	TRBV27	TRBJ2-1	-	TGTGCCAGCACCCCTACCCGAGTACTAGGGACCAATGAGCAGTTCTTC	CASTPTRVLGTNEQFF
many	TRBV12-3/TRBV12-4	TRBJ1-1	-	TGTGCCAGCAGTTCCTCCGGGACGCCAGAAGCTTTCTTT	CASSSSGTPEAFF
many	TRBV5-5	TRBJ2-7	TRBD1	TGTGCCAGCAGCTTTGGGACAGGGGACTACGAGCAGTACTTC	CASSFGTGDYEQYF
-	TRBV20-1	TRBJ1-1	TRBD1	TGCAGTGCTAGACACGGCGGGGACAGGGATGTGTACGACACTGAAGCTTTCTTT	CSARHGGDRDVYDTEAFF
-	TRBV6-5	TRBJ2-2	TRBD1	TGTGCCAGCAGTTACTTACCGGGACAGGGACCCAACACCGGGGAGCTGTTTTTT	CASSYLPGQGPNTGELFF
many	TRBV5-1	TRBJ2-7	-	TGCGCCAGCAGCTGGGGAGCTACCTACGAGCAGTACTTC	CASSWGATYEQYF
many	TRBV27	TRBJ2-7	TRBD2	TGTGCCAGCAGCCCTGAACCCGGGACTAGCTCCTACGAGCAGTACTTC	CASSPEPGTSSYEQYF
-	TRBV4-1	TRBJ2-1	TRBD1	TGCGCCAGCAGCCAAAGGACAGGGGGGGCTGAGCAGTTCTTC	CASSQRTGGAEQFF
many	TRBV6-5	TRBJ2-5	-	TGTGCCAGCAGCATCGCCGGGACCCGGAGGGGCCAAGAGACCCAGTACTTC	CASSIAGTRRGQETQYF
many	TRBV5-6	TRBJ1-4	-	TGTGCCAGCAGCTTGACCCCAGGCAGGACTTCGTGGAATAATGAAAAACTGTTTTTT	CASSLTPGRTSWNNEKLFF
few	TRBV20-1	TRBJ2-7	-	TGCAGTGCTAGAGATTCGGAGACTATGGGGTACGAGCAGTACTTC	CSARDSETMGYEQYF
many	TRBV7-2	TRBJ2-3	TRBD2	TGTGCCAGCAGCTCCCTAGCGGAAAGCACAGATACGCAGTATTTT	CASSSLAESTDTQYF
many	TRBV27	TRBJ2-2	-	TGTGCCGTAGGGGCAGGGTTGGCCGGGGAGCTGTTTTTT	CAVGAGLAGELFF